The rows below give T cell receptor beta chains drawn from one sample of a study of beta chain features in type 1 diabetes. Here immunoSEQ multiplex PCR was the method, and the copy in TCRdb shows in-frame clones only, minus some. The table includes about 170,000 clones, around 8% detected once. Sequencing input: central memory CD4+ T cells from blood. The receptors derive from a woman in her thirties or forties with type 1 diabetes. CDR3s include the opening cysteine and the closing phenylalanine or tryptophan. Fields, in order: CDR3 DNA, CDR3 protein, J gene, D gene, clone size, V gene. A D gene is named only where the DNA matches it firmly. Clone size is not always given. Where it is, it says once, few, many or a class for expanded clones.

CDR3nt: TGTGCCAGCAGTTTGGGACAGGGACTAGCGGGGACCACCGGGGAGCTGTTTTTT; CDR3aa: CASSLGQGLAGTTGELFF; j_gene: TRBJ2-2; d_gene: TRBD2; abundance: -; v_gene: TRBV28
CDR3nt: TGCAGCGTTGTTTTGGGGGCTGGCTACACCTTC; CDR3aa: CSVVLGAGYTF; j_gene: TRBJ1-2; d_gene: -; abundance: -; v_gene: TRBV29-1
CDR3nt: TGCAGCGTGGCGACAGGGGACGGCTACACCTTC; CDR3aa: CSVATGDGYTF; j_gene: TRBJ1-2; d_gene: TRBD1; abundance: -; v_gene: TRBV29-1
CDR3nt: TGCGCCAGCAGCCCCTCAGGTGGGGGGGTGTTCACTGAAGCTTTCTTT; CDR3aa: CASSPSGGGVFTEAFF; j_gene: TRBJ1-1; d_gene: -; abundance: -; v_gene: TRBV5-1
CDR3nt: TGTGCCAGGATGACGAAAAAACGGGATCCCGTCTATGGCTACACCTTC; CDR3aa: CARMTKKRDPVYGYTF; j_gene: TRBJ1-2; d_gene: -; abundance: -; v_gene: TRBV21-1
CDR3nt: TGTGCCAGCAGTGAGGACAGGGGCTACGAGCAGTACTTC; CDR3aa: CASSEDRGYEQYF; j_gene: TRBJ2-7; d_gene: TRBD1; abundance: few; v_gene: TRBV2
CDR3nt: TGTGCCAGCAGTTCACAGGGGTTGGCTGAAAAACTGTTTTTT; CDR3aa: CASSSQGLAEKLFF; j_gene: TRBJ1-4; d_gene: TRBD1; abundance: many; v_gene: TRBV2
CDR3nt: TGTGCCAGCAGCACAGCCCAGGGAGGCGGCACCGGGGAGCTGTTTTTT; CDR3aa: CASSTAQGGGTGELFF; j_gene: TRBJ2-2; d_gene: -; abundance: -; v_gene: TRBV7-9
CDR3nt: TGTGCCAGCAGCCGGGACAGCTTTAACTCCTACGAGCAGTACTTC; CDR3aa: CASSRDSFNSYEQYF; j_gene: TRBJ2-7; d_gene: TRBD1; abundance: many; v_gene: TRBV9
CDR3nt: TGTGCCAGCAGCTTAGATTCAGGGGGCGGCGGCTACACCTTC; CDR3aa: CASSLDSGGGGYTF; j_gene: TRBJ1-2; d_gene: TRBD1; abundance: -; v_gene: TRBV7-9
CDR3nt: TGCGCCAGCAGGCCAGGGTTGGTCGATCAGCCCCAGCATTTT; CDR3aa: CASRPGLVDQPQHF; j_gene: TRBJ1-5; d_gene: -; abundance: -; v_gene: TRBV5-1
CDR3nt: TGTGCCAGCTCACCGCCGGGACAGGTCAACACCGGGGAGCTGTTTTTT; CDR3aa: CASSPPGQVNTGELFF; j_gene: TRBJ2-2; d_gene: TRBD1; abundance: few; v_gene: TRBV18
CDR3nt: TGTGCCAGCTATCTAGGCTATAATTCACCCCTCCACTTT; CDR3aa: CASYLGYNSPLHF; j_gene: TRBJ1-6; d_gene: -; abundance: -; v_gene: TRBV2
CDR3nt: TGTGCCTGGAGTGTTACCGACTCCGAGCAGTACTTC; CDR3aa: CAWSVTDSEQYF; j_gene: TRBJ2-7; d_gene: -; abundance: -; v_gene: TRBV30
CDR3nt: TGCGCCAGCAGCCCGAGGACAGGCTCCTACAATGAGCAGTTCTTC; CDR3aa: CASSPRTGSYNEQFF; j_gene: TRBJ2-1; d_gene: TRBD1; abundance: -; v_gene: TRBV4-3
CDR3nt: TGCGCCAGCAGCCAAGCCCAGGGATTCTATAATTCACCCCTCCACTTT; CDR3aa: CASSQAQGFYNSPLHF; j_gene: TRBJ1-6; d_gene: -; abundance: few; v_gene: TRBV4-1
CDR3nt: TGTGCCAGCAGCTTAATAAGTGCGGGGGCTGAGCAGTTCTTC; CDR3aa: CASSLISAGAEQFF; j_gene: TRBJ2-1; d_gene: -; abundance: few; v_gene: TRBV7-3
CDR3nt: TGTGCCAGTAGTATAGATCCACGAGGCAGGGATGAGGACACTGAAGCTTTCTTT; CDR3aa: CASSIDPRGRDEDTEAFF; j_gene: TRBJ1-1; d_gene: -; abundance: few; v_gene: TRBV19
CDR3nt: TGTGCCAGCACCCAAGAGGGTCGGGTTAATTCACCCCTCCACTTT; CDR3aa: CASTQEGRVNSPLHF; j_gene: TRBJ1-6; d_gene: -; abundance: -; v_gene: TRBV5-4
CDR3nt: TGCGCCAGCAGCGGGATACAGGGATTCGATCTCTATGGCTACACCTTC; CDR3aa: CASSGIQGFDLYGYTF; j_gene: TRBJ1-2; d_gene: -; abundance: -; v_gene: TRBV4-3
CDR3nt: TGTGCCAGCAGCTTAAAACAGGGCTACGAGCAGTACTTC; CDR3aa: CASSLKQGYEQYF; j_gene: TRBJ2-7; d_gene: -; abundance: -; v_gene: TRBV7-2
CDR3nt: TGTGCCTGGAGCCCGGGACAGGGCTACGAGCAGTACTTC; CDR3aa: CAWSPGQGYEQYF; j_gene: TRBJ2-7; d_gene: TRBD1; abundance: -; v_gene: TRBV30
CDR3nt: TGTGCCACCATATCGAACCAGGGGCTCAGGGGAAACACCATATATTTT; CDR3aa: CATISNQGLRGNTIYF; j_gene: TRBJ1-3; d_gene: -; abundance: -; v_gene: TRBV28
CDR3nt: TGCGCCAGCAGCTCAAGCGGGGCCCCCACAGATACGCAGTATTTT; CDR3aa: CASSSSGAPTDTQYF; j_gene: TRBJ2-3; d_gene: TRBD2; abundance: few; v_gene: TRBV5-1
CDR3nt: TGTGCCAGCAGACCCCCGGGACAGGGTAATTCACCCCTCCACTTT; CDR3aa: CASRPPGQGNSPLHF; j_gene: TRBJ1-6; d_gene: TRBD1; abundance: -; v_gene: TRBV7-2
CDR3nt: TGTGCCAGCAGCTCCGGGACAGGACTCGAAAAACTGTTTTTT; CDR3aa: CASSSGTGLEKLFF; j_gene: TRBJ1-4; d_gene: TRBD1; abundance: -; v_gene: TRBV7-6
CDR3nt: TGTGCCTGGAGTGCGACGGGGACTGAAGCTTTCTTT; CDR3aa: CAWSATGTEAFF; j_gene: TRBJ1-1; d_gene: -; abundance: few; v_gene: TRBV30
CDR3nt: TGCAGCGTTCGGGAACAACCTCAAGAGACCCAGTACTTC; CDR3aa: CSVREQPQETQYF; j_gene: TRBJ2-5; d_gene: -; abundance: many; v_gene: TRBV29-1
CDR3nt: TGTGCCAGCAGGACAGGTGAAGATCTGGGGGCCAACGTCCTGACTTTC; CDR3aa: CASRTGEDLGANVLTF; j_gene: TRBJ2-6; d_gene: TRBD1; abundance: few; v_gene: TRBV19
CDR3nt: TGTGCCAGCAGTGTCAAGGACTCCGCTACAAGTGAGCAGTTCTTC; CDR3aa: CASSVKDSATSEQFF; j_gene: TRBJ2-1; d_gene: -; abundance: many; v_gene: TRBV2
CDR3nt: TGTGCCAGCAGTGACTCGACAGGGGGCTACGGCTACACCTTC; CDR3aa: CASSDSTGGYGYTF; j_gene: TRBJ1-2; d_gene: TRBD1; abundance: -; v_gene: TRBV6-4
CDR3nt: TGTGCCAGCAGCCAAGGGGACTCCACAGATACGCAGTATTTT; CDR3aa: CASSQGDSTDTQYF; j_gene: TRBJ2-3; d_gene: -; abundance: -; v_gene: TRBV4-2
CDR3nt: TGTGCCAGCAGTCGACACCGGGGAACTGAAGCTTTCTTT; CDR3aa: CASSRHRGTEAFF; j_gene: TRBJ1-1; d_gene: -; abundance: few; v_gene: TRBV6-6
CDR3nt: TGTGCCAGCAAACCAGGCCCCCAAGAGACCCAGTACTTC; CDR3aa: CASKPGPQETQYF; j_gene: TRBJ2-5; d_gene: -; abundance: few; v_gene: TRBV28
CDR3nt: TGTGCCAGCAGCGGACAGGGGGCAAGCGGGGAGCTGTTTTTT; CDR3aa: CASSGQGASGELFF; j_gene: TRBJ2-2; d_gene: TRBD1; abundance: few; v_gene: TRBV7-2
CDR3nt: TGTGCCAGCAGGCCGGACGGGGGGGTTGGAAATGAGCAGTTCTTC; CDR3aa: CASRPDGGVGNEQFF; j_gene: TRBJ2-1; d_gene: TRBD2; abundance: -; v_gene: TRBV7-2
CDR3nt: TGTGCCAGCAGTGTGAGGACAGACCAAGAGACCCAGTACTTC; CDR3aa: CASSVRTDQETQYF; j_gene: TRBJ2-5; d_gene: -; abundance: -; v_gene: TRBV6-6
CDR3nt: TGTGCCAGCAGCGTAGGTGGAGGGTCTGGTGGGTCACCCCTCCACTTT; CDR3aa: CASSVGGGSGGSPLHF; j_gene: TRBJ1-6; d_gene: -; abundance: -; v_gene: TRBV9
CDR3nt: TGCGCCAGCGGCCCGGGGTATGAGCAGTTCTTC; CDR3aa: CASGPGYEQFF; j_gene: TRBJ2-1; d_gene: -; abundance: -; v_gene: TRBV10-2
CDR3nt: TGTGCCAGCTCGCGACAGACAGGAAACTATGGCTACACCTTC; CDR3aa: CASSRQTGNYGYTF; j_gene: TRBJ1-2; d_gene: -; abundance: few; v_gene: TRBV18
CDR3nt: TGCGCCAGCAGCCAAGTGGGGGCTCGCACAGATACGCAGTATTTT; CDR3aa: CASSQVGARTDTQYF; j_gene: TRBJ2-3; d_gene: -; abundance: few; v_gene: TRBV4-1
CDR3nt: TGTGCCAGTGCTAGGACTAGCGACTACGAGCAGTACTTC; CDR3aa: CASARTSDYEQYF; j_gene: TRBJ2-7; d_gene: TRBD2; abundance: -; v_gene: TRBV27
CDR3nt: TGTGCCAGCGGGACACCTAATCAGCCCCAGCATTTT; CDR3aa: CASGTPNQPQHF; j_gene: TRBJ1-5; d_gene: -; abundance: few; v_gene: TRBV28
CDR3nt: TGTGCCAGCCAACCTCAGGGGAGCTCCTACGAGCAGTACTTC; CDR3aa: CASQPQGSSYEQYF; j_gene: TRBJ2-7; d_gene: -; abundance: -; v_gene: TRBV6-5
CDR3nt: TGTGCCAGCAGCTTAGACGGTAACAGCCCTCAGCCCCAGCATTTT; CDR3aa: CASSLDGNSPQPQHF; j_gene: TRBJ1-5; d_gene: -; abundance: many; v_gene: TRBV7-2
CDR3nt: TGTGCCAGTAGTATAGTGGCGGGAGCCTACAATGAGCAGTTCTTC; CDR3aa: CASSIVAGAYNEQFF; j_gene: TRBJ2-1; d_gene: TRBD2; abundance: many; v_gene: TRBV19
CDR3nt: TGCAGCGGCCGGGACAGAACGGATACGCAGTATTTT; CDR3aa: CSGRDRTDTQYF; j_gene: TRBJ2-3; d_gene: TRBD1; abundance: few; v_gene: TRBV29-1
CDR3nt: TGTGCCAGTAGGGCCGGGACAGGGAGAACTGAAGCTTTCTTT; CDR3aa: CASRAGTGRTEAFF; j_gene: TRBJ1-1; d_gene: TRBD1; abundance: few; v_gene: TRBV19
CDR3nt: TGTGCCAGTCCAGGGAAGAACTATGGCTACACCTTC; CDR3aa: CASPGKNYGYTF; j_gene: TRBJ1-2; d_gene: -; abundance: -; v_gene: TRBV2
CDR3nt: TGTGCCAGTACCAATCAGGTCCCGTATGGCTACACCTTC; CDR3aa: CASTNQVPYGYTF; j_gene: TRBJ1-2; d_gene: -; abundance: few; v_gene: TRBV19
CDR3nt: TGCAGCGTTGGGGACAGATATAGCAATCAGCCCCAGCATTTT; CDR3aa: CSVGDRYSNQPQHF; j_gene: TRBJ1-5; d_gene: TRBD1; abundance: -; v_gene: TRBV29-1
CDR3nt: TGCGCCAGCAGCCAAGTACCGGGACAGGGACCCTATAATTCACCCCTCCACTTT; CDR3aa: CASSQVPGQGPYNSPLHF; j_gene: TRBJ1-6; d_gene: TRBD1; abundance: -; v_gene: TRBV4-1
CDR3nt: TGTGCCAGCAGTTTTGAGGTTCATAATTCACCCCTCCACTTT; CDR3aa: CASSFEVHNSPLHF; j_gene: TRBJ1-6; d_gene: -; abundance: few; v_gene: TRBV27
CDR3nt: TGTGCCAGCAGTAAACAGGGGTCCACAGATACGCAGTATTTT; CDR3aa: CASSKQGSTDTQYF; j_gene: TRBJ2-3; d_gene: TRBD1; abundance: few; v_gene: TRBV2
CDR3nt: TGTGCCTGGCGAACAGGGGGCGACGAGTTTGGCTATGGCTACACCTTC; CDR3aa: CAWRTGGDEFGYGYTF; j_gene: TRBJ1-2; d_gene: TRBD1; abundance: -; v_gene: TRBV30
CDR3nt: TGTGCCAGCAGAGGTGGGGGGATTAACACCGGGGAGCTGTTTTTT; CDR3aa: CASRGGGINTGELFF; j_gene: TRBJ2-2; d_gene: -; abundance: few; v_gene: TRBV6-5
CDR3nt: TGTGCCAGCAGCTTAGGGGTAGACTGGTCTCCGGGGACCCAGTACTTC; CDR3aa: CASSLGVDWSPGTQYF; j_gene: TRBJ2-5; d_gene: -; abundance: few; v_gene: TRBV11-2
CDR3nt: TGTGCCAGCTCACCGGACACGCTTAATGAAAAACTGTTTTTT; CDR3aa: CASSPDTLNEKLFF; j_gene: TRBJ1-4; d_gene: -; abundance: few; v_gene: TRBV18
CDR3nt: TGTGCCAGCAGCCCTCAGGGGCAGGGTGGAAACACCATATATTTT; CDR3aa: CASSPQGQGGNTIYF; j_gene: TRBJ1-3; d_gene: -; abundance: -; v_gene: TRBV7-2
CDR3nt: TGTGCCAGCAGTGGGGACAGGGGCACTGAAGCTTTCTTT; CDR3aa: CASSGDRGTEAFF; j_gene: TRBJ1-1; d_gene: TRBD1; abundance: few; v_gene: TRBV2